The 28 T cell receptor beta chains below were found in one sample sequenced in a study of T cells in Graves' hyperthyroidism and ophthalmopathy. There were TCR beta CDR3 regions amplified from RNA transcripts. Initially, a first-round RT-PCR of the TCR CDR3 employed the HTBI primer set. A single record per CDR3 protein comes from TCRdb applying MiXCR to the multiplex PCR reads. In the table there are 370,000 or so distinct CDR3 sequences, 25% of which are singletons. Sequencing was done on a sample of blood. These receptors came from a man aged 45-65 years with Graves' hyperthyroidism.

This rearrangement joins TRBV4-2 to TRBJ2-2; possible D gene TRBD2, 5 bases. V shed 0 bases and J shed 10 bases, with 6 bases lying between them. The V gene's germline CDR1 is LGHNA and CDR2 YNFKEQ. This CDR3 spans 12 amino acids. The CDR3 region is CASSQERVELFF. As DNA, the CDR3 is TGTGCCAGCAGCCAAGAGAGGGTGGAGCTGTTTTTT.

There are a few counts of this clonotype. J is TRBJ2-1 and V is TRBV24-1; tentatively, D is TRBD2 (6 bases). Germline values: CDR1 KGHDR, CDR2 SFDVKD. CDR3 size: 14 residues. The germline V and J ends were trimmed by 2 bases and 10 bases, with 14 bases remaining between them. CDR3 loop: CATSDYRTMNEQFF. The DNA of the CDR3 is TGTGCCACCAGTGATTATCGGACTATGAACGAGCAGTTCTTC.

Only a few counts were recorded for this clonotype. The chain links TRBV3-1 to TRBJ2-2, with 7 bases fitting TRBD1. Germline V gives CDR1 LGHDT, CDR2 YNNKEL (reference sequence). The CDR3 runs 13 residues. The V and J ends lost 3 bases and 9 bases, in that order; junction bases with no gene match: 4. In DNA form, the CDR3 reads TGTGCCAGCAGCCACTACAGGGGCTGGGAGCTGTTTTTT. As protein: CASSHYRGWELFF.

This clonotype occurred a few times. The chain couples TRBV15 to TRBJ2-7, with 11 bases lining up with TRBD2. The CDR3 loop spans 16 amino acids. After removal of 3 bases from V and 4 bases from J, the junction contained 8 bases not matched to a gene. Per the germline V gene, CDR1 is LNHNV and CDR2 is YYDKDF (reference sequence). CDR3 protein: CATSSAVLAGGYEQYF. The CDR3 DNA reads TGTGCCACCAGCAGCGCGGTGCTAGCGGGAGGATACGAGCAGTACTTC.

This clonotype was observed a handful of times. The V and J genes are TRBV4-2 and TRBJ1-5, with a possible D match to TRBD1 (6 bases). This CDR3 spans 15 amino acids. Germline values: CDR1 LGHNA, CDR2 YNFKEQ. Trimming shortened V by 0 bases and J by 6 bases, and 12 bases separated the two germline ends. CDR3 DNA: TGTGCCAGCAGCCAAGACTGGGGGCTAGGTCAGCCCCAGCATTTT. It yields the protein CASSQDWGLGQPQHF.

V gene TRBV20-1 combines with J gene TRBJ2-1; TRBD2 aligns across 15 bases. The CDR3 spans 15 residues. Germline V gene data show CDR1 as DFQATT and CDR2 as SNEGSKA (reference sequence). V gave up 4 bases and J gave up 11 bases; unmatched junction bases: 9. The CDR3, as DNA: TGCAGTGCTACTACCGGGACTAGCGGGAGGAACCAGCAGTTCTTC. Protein sequence: CSATTGTSGRNQQFF.

This clonotype was counted at least ten times. The rearrangement links TRBV18 to TRBJ1-5, with TRBD1 matching over 7 bases. The junction had 6 bases not matched to a gene; V was cut back by 3 bases and J by 1 base. Per germline, CDR1 KGHSH and CDR2 LQKENI. The CDR3 spans 16 residues. The CDR3 loop reads CASSPLTGRSNQPQHF. CDR3 DNA sequence: TGTGCCAGCTCACCCTTGACAGGGAGAAGCAATCAGCCCCAGCATTTT.

This clonotype was seen only a few times. The chain uses TRBV6-1 and TRBJ2-5, with D uncertain. The CDR3 has 13 residues. Germline V gives CDR1 MNHNS, CDR2 SASEGT. Trimming removed 8 bases at V and 8 bases at J, with 18 bases between. The DNA for the CDR3 is TGTGCCAGCTCTAGTAGCAGCTTCCGTACCCAGTACTTC. Encoded protein: CASSSSSFRTQYF.

There are many counts of this clonotype. The rearrangement joins TRBV20-1 to TRBJ1-5, with TRBD1 matching over 12 bases. CDR1 is DFQATT and CDR2 is SNEGSKA in the germline V gene (reference sequence). This CDR3 spans 15 amino acids. The junction had 8 bases not matched to a gene; V was cut back by 4 bases and J by 7 bases. The CDR3 sequence: CSAIPGQGAEQPQHF. CDR3 DNA: TGCAGTGCTATACCGGGACAGGGGGCGGAGCAGCCCCAGCATTTT.

This clonotype was detected only a few times. The rearrangement links TRBV5-1 to TRBJ2-3; D may be TRBD1 (5 bases). The CDR3 is 16 amino acids. CDR1 and CDR2 from the germline V gene are SGHRS and YFSETQ. Between the trimmed V and J ends, which lost 2 bases and 0 bases, there was a span of 13 bases. CDR3 bases: TGCGCCAGCAGCTTTTGGCAGGGTATTAGCACAGATACGCAGTATTTT. Protein product: CASSFWQGISTDTQYF.

This clonotype was recorded a few times. This chain joins TRBV20-1 and TRBJ2-7; D is uncertain. The V and J ends lost 0 bases and 4 bases respectively, with 7 bases between them. CDR1 is DFQATT and CDR2 is SNEGSKA in the germline V gene (reference sequence). There are 12 residues in the CDR3. CDR3 nucleotide sequence: TGCAGTGCTAGAGATCCACAATACGAGCAGTACTTC. It yields the protein CSARDPQYEQYF.

This chain joins TRBV7-9 and TRBJ1-1; D is uncertain. Germline CDR1 and CDR2: SEHNR and FQNEAQ (reference sequence). The ends were cut back, 3 bases at V and 1 base at J, with 9 bases in the middle. This CDR3 is 14 amino acids long. The CDR3 DNA sequence: TGTGCCAGCAGCTTCCTAGAGACGAACACTGAAGCTTTCTTT. It translates to CASSFLETNTEAFF.

This clonotype was observed a handful of times. The chain uses TRBV5-1 and TRBJ2-7, with 8 bases identical to TRBD1. CDR3 length equals 15 residues. V lost 0 bases and J lost 4; bases outside the gene matches: 6. The V gene's germline CDR1 is SGHRS and CDR2 YFSETQ. The CDR3 sequence: CASSLVAGGRYEQYF. The CDR3 DNA reads as TGCGCCAGCAGCTTGGTGGCAGGGGGCAGGTACGAGCAGTACTTC.

This clonotype was counted only a few times. The chain joins TRBV12-3 or TRBV12-4 to TRBJ2-3; D perhaps matches TRBD1 (6 bases). Between the trimmed V and J ends, which lost 4 bases and 0 bases, there was a span of 11 bases. The CDR3 sequence is 15 residues long. The CDR3 loop reads CASSYRAFSTDTQYF. CDR3 nucleotide sequence: TGTGCCAGCAGTTACAGGGCCTTTAGCACAGATACGCAGTATTTT.

The V gene is TRBV12-3 or TRBV12-4, the J gene TRBJ2-3; 7 positions agree with TRBD1. The V gene end was trimmed by 7 bases and the J gene end by 2 bases; junction bases not matched to a gene: 9. The CDR3 has 15 amino acids. In DNA form, the CDR3 reads TGTGCCAGCACCGTACAGGGGTTCCCCACAGATACGCAGTATTTT. Translation gives CASTVQGFPTDTQYF.

The chain has TRBV12-5 and TRBJ2-5; TRBD1 matches 9 bases. V gave up 0 bases and J gave up 5 bases; unmatched junction bases: 4. The CDR3 length is 15 residues. CDR1 is LGHNT, CDR2 FRNRAP, per germline. The CDR3 coding sequence is TGTGCTAGTGGTTTGGTTACAGGGGGCGAGGAGACCCAGTACTTC. Translated: CASGLVTGGEETQYF.

This clonotype has a single count. The rearrangement joins TRBV12-3 or TRBV12-4 to TRBJ2-5, with D unclear. The CDR3 extends over 16 amino acids. V lost 5 bases, J lost 4 bases, and 20 bases lay in between. In DNA, the CDR3 is TGTGCCAGCAGTGAAGCCAAGCCCTACGTGGCAGAGACCCAGTACTTC. This translates into CASSEAKPYVAETQYF.

This clonotype was found many times. J is TRBJ2-2 and V is TRBV5-1; no firm D call. CDR1 is SGHRS, CDR2 YFSETQ, per germline. The germline V and J ends were trimmed by 0 bases and 0 bases, with 6 bases remaining between them. The CDR3 runs to 15 residues. CDR3 nucleotides: TGCGCCAGCAGCTTGGATACAACGAACACCGGGGAGCTGTTTTTT. Protein product: CASSLDTTNTGELFF.

In its sample, this clonotype was seen once. The V gene is TRBV5-1, the J gene TRBJ2-1; 10 positions agree with TRBD1. CDR1 and CDR2 from the germline V gene are SGHRS and YFSETQ. The CDR3 sequence is 14 residues long. V dropped 6 bases and J dropped 3; count of bases not matched to a gene: 3. The CDR3 nucleotides are TGCGCCAGCACCGGGACAGGGGACTACAATGAGCAGTTCTTC. Its translation is CASTGTGDYNEQFF.

This clonotype was seen a handful of times. The gene calls are TRBV7-9 and TRBJ1-6; D remains ambiguous. CDR1 SEHNR and CDR2 FQNEAQ come from the germline V gene (reference sequence). The CDR3 is made up of 14 amino acids. Trimming took off 2 bases at V and 1 base at J, with 3 bases between the two ends. The CDR3 coding sequence is TGTGCCAGCAGCTTAATGTCCTATAATTCACCCCTCCACTTT. This translates into CASSLMSYNSPLHF.

The genes are TRBV11-3 and TRBJ1-3; unclear D gene. CDR1 is SGHNT and CDR2 is YENEEA in the germline V gene. The CDR3 is 13 amino acids. Trimming removed 5 bases at V and 4 bases at J, with 9 bases between. The DNA of the CDR3 is TGTGCCAGCAGCCCACAATTCGGAAACACCATATATTTT. Its translation is CASSPQFGNTIYF.

This clonotype was seen a handful of times. J is TRBJ2-1 and V is TRBV5-6, with a weak D call TRBD2 (5 bases). The CDR3 runs to 15 residues. The germline V and J ends were trimmed by 2 bases and 7 bases, with 16 bases remaining between them. Per germline, CDR1 SGHDT and CDR2 YYEEEE. The CDR3 loop reads CASSFPPDSWNEQFF. CDR3 nucleotides: TGTGCCAGCAGCTTTCCCCCGGACTCTTGGAATGAGCAGTTCTTC.

The chain links TRBV5-1 to TRBJ2-2, with D hard to call. Germline V gene data show CDR1 as SGHRS and CDR2 as YFSETQ. The CDR3 extends over 15 amino acids. Trimming cost V 2 bases and J 0 bases, with 8 bases left between them. As DNA, the CDR3 is TGCGCCAGCAGCTTTACGGCAGCGAACACCGGGGAGCTGTTTTTT. This sequence encodes CASSFTAANTGELFF.

The chain employs TRBV29-1 and TRBJ1-1, with 12 bases identical to TRBD1. From germline, CDR1 is SQVTM and CDR2 ANQGSEA. The J segment lost 1 base and the V segment lost 4 bases, leaving 10 bases of the junction unmatched. The CDR3 consists of 17 residues. The CDR3 sequence: CSVGVRDRGRRNTEAFF. The CDR3 coding sequence is TGCAGCGTTGGGGTGCGGGACAGGGGGCGACGGAACACTGAAGCTTTCTTT.

V is TRBV6-5 and J is TRBJ1-1; 9 positions agree with TRBD1. CDR1 MNHEY and CDR2 SVGAGI come from the germline V gene. V gave up 2 bases and J gave up 4 bases; unmatched junction bases: 8. This CDR3 has 16 amino acids. CDR3 nucleotides: TGTGCCAGCAGTTACCGTAGGACAGGGGATCCCACTGAAGCTTTCTTT. This codes for CASSYRRTGDPTEAFF.

The chain couples TRBV20-1 to TRBJ2-1; 16 bases agree with TRBD2. Germline values: CDR1 DFQATT, CDR2 SNEGSKA (reference sequence). The CDR3 loop spans 15 amino acids. After removal of 5 bases from V and 5 bases from J, the junction contained 3 bases not matched to a gene. The CDR3 DNA is TGCAGTGCTGGGACTAGCGGGAGGGCGAACAATGAGCAGTTCTTC. This gives the protein CSAGTSGRANNEQFF.

The gene calls are TRBV20-1 and TRBJ2-1; D might be TRBD2 (6 bases). Germline CDR1 reads DFQATT; CDR2 reads SNEGSKA (reference sequence). The CDR3 contains 15 residues. The germline V and J ends were trimmed by 6 bases and 4 bases, with 19 bases remaining between them. The CDR3 coding sequence is TGCAGTGCCGACCCCTGGCGGGATCAGTACAATGAGCAGTTCTTC. As protein: CSADPWRDQYNEQFF.

The rearrangement links TRBV28 to TRBJ2-1, with a possible D match to TRBD2 (5 bases). In germline, CDR1 is MDHEN, CDR2 SYDVKM. The CDR3 totals 14 residues. V dropped 8 bases and J dropped 7 bases, with 18 bases sitting between them. CDR3 sequence: CASSRESLGNEQFF. CDR3 bases: TGTGCCAGCTCTCGGGAAAGCTTGGGGAATGAGCAGTTCTTC. Combining the CDR3 with reference TRBV28 and TRBJ2-1 gives the whole variable domain DVKVTQSSRYLVKRTGEKVFLECVQDMDHENMFWYRQDPGLGLRLIYFSYDVKMKEKGDIPEGYSVSREKKERFSLILESASTNQTSMYLCASSRESLGNEQFFGPGTRLTVL.